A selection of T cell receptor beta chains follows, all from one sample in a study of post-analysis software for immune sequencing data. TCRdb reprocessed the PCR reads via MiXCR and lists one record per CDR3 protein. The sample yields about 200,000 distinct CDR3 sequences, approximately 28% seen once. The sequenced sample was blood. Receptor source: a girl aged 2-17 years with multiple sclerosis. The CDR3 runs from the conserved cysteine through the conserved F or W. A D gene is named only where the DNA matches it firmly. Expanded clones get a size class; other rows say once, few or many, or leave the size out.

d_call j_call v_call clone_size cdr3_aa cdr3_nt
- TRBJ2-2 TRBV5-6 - CASSLFPSGLFF TGTGCCAGCAGCTTGTTTCCCAGTGGGCTGTTTTTT
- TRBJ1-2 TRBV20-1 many CSANLDMGGYTF TGCAGTGCTAACCTAGACATGGGCGGCTACACCTTC
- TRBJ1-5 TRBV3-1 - CASSQGNREQPQHF TGTGCCAGCAGCCAAGGGAACAGGGAGCAGCCCCAGCATTTT
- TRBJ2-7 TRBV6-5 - CASSYPHDNEQYF TGTGCCAGCAGTTACCCCCATGATAATGAGCAGTACTTC
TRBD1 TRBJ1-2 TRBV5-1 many CASRPRDRVDGYTF TGCGCCAGCAGACCCCGGGACAGGGTGGATGGCTACACCTTC
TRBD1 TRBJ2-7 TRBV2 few CAQGVPPEQYF TGTGCCCAGGGGGTCCCCCCCGAGCAGTACTTC
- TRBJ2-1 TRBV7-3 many CASSLNPRRDNEQFF TGTGCCAGCAGCTTAAACCCCCGGAGGGACAATGAGCAGTTCTTC
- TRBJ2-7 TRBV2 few CASSEWRGEQYF TGTGCCAGCAGTGAATGGAGAGGGGAGCAGTACTTC
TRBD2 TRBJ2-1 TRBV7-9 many CASSLALAGSYNEQFF TGTGCCAGCAGCTTAGCGCTAGCGGGCTCCTACAATGAGCAGTTCTTC
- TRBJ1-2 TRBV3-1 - CASSQDQYLGNYGYTF TGTGCCAGCAGCCAAGATCAGTACCTCGGCAACTATGGCTACACCTTC
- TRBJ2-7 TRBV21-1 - CTSSPSYEQYF TGTACCAGCAGCCCTTCCTACGAGCAGTACTTC
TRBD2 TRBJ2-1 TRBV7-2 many CASSRSSTSGYYNEQFF TGTGCCAGCAGTCGATCGAGCACTAGCGGATACTACAATGAGCAGTTCTTC
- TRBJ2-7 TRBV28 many CASSYSGSEQYF TGTGCCAGCAGCTACTCGGGATCCGAGCAGTACTTC
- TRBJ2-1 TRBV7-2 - CASSLATSMDEQFF TGTGCCAGCAGCTTAGCCACTAGTATGGATGAGCAGTTCTTC
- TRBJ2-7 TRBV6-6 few CASSYGVGYYEQYF TGTGCCAGCAGTTACGGGGTGGGGTACTACGAGCAGTACTTC
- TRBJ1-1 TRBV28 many CASRPGGYTEAFF TGTGCCAGCAGGCCGGGGGGGTACACTGAAGCTTTCTTT